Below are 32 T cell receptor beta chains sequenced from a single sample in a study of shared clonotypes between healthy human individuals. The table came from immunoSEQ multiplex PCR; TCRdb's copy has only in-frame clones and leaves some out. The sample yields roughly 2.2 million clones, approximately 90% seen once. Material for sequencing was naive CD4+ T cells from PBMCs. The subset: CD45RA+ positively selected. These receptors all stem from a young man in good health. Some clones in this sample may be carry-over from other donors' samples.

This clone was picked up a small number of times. CDR3 in amino acids: CASSPPGLAGEQYF. DNA for the CDR3: TGTGCCAGCAGTCCCCCGGGACTAGCGGGCGAGCAGTACTTC. The chain employs TRBV6-5 and TRBJ2-7; TRBD2 matches 12 bases. The CDR3 has 14 residues. With 5 bases clipped from V and 6 bases from J, the junction kept 5 bases outside the gene matches. CDR1 MNHEY and CDR2 SVGAGI come from the germline V gene.

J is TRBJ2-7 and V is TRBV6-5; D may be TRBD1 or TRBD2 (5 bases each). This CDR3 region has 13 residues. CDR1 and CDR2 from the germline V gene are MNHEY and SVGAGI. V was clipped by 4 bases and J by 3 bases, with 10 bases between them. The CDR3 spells CASSLRGVYEQYF. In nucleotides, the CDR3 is TGTGCCAGCAGTTTGAGAGGGGTCTACGAGCAGTACTTC.

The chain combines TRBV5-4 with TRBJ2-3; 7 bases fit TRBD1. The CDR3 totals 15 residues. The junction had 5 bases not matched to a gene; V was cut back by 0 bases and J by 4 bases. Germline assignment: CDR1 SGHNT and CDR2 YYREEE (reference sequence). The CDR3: CASSLDRGRSDTQYF. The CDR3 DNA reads TGTGCCAGCAGCTTGGACAGGGGTAGGTCAGATACGCAGTATTTT.

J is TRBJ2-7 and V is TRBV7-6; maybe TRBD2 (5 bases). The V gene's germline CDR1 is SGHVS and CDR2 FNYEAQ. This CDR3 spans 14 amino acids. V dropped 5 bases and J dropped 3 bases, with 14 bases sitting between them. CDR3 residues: CASSHGLTDYEQYF. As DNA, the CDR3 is TGTGCCAGCAGCCATGGACTGACTGACTACGAGCAGTACTTC.

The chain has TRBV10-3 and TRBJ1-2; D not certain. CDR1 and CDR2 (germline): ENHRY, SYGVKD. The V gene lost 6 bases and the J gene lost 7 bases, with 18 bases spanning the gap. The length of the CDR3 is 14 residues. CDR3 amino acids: CAIRHERGEIGYTF. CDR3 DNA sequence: TGTGCCATCAGACACGAGCGGGGAGAGATTGGCTACACCTTC.

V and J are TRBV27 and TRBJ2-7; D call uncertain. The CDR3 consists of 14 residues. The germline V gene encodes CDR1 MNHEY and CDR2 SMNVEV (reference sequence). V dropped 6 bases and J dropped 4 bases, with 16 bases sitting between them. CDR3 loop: CASSPTNLIYEQYF. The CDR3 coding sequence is TGTGCCAGCAGCCCTACAAACCTCATATACGAGCAGTACTTC.

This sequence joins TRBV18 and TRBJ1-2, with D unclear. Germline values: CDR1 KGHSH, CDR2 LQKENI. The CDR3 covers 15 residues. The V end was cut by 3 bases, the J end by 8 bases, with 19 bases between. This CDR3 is CASSPKGQEAEGYTF. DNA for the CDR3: TGTGCCAGCTCACCTAAAGGGCAGGAGGCCGAAGGCTACACCTTC. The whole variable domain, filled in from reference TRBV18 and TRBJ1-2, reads NAGVMQNPRHLVRRRGQEARLRCSPMKGHSHVYWYRQLPEEGLKFMVYLQKENIIDESGMPKERFSAEFPKEGPSILRIQQVVRGDSAAYFCASSPKGQEAEGYTFGSGTRLTVV.

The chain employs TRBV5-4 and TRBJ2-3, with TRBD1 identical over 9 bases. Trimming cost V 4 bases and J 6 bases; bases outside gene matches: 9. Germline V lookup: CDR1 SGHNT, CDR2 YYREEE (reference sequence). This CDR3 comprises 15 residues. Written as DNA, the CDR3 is TGTGCCAGCAGCCGGGGACAGGGCGAACCGGATACGCAGTATTTT. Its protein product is CASSRGQGEPDTQYF.

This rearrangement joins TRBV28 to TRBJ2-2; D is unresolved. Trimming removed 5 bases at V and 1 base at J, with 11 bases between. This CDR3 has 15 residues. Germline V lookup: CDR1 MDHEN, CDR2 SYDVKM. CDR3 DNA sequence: TGTGCCAGCAGTATCCTACAGAAGAACACCGGGGAGCTGTTTTTT. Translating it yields CASSILQKNTGELFF.

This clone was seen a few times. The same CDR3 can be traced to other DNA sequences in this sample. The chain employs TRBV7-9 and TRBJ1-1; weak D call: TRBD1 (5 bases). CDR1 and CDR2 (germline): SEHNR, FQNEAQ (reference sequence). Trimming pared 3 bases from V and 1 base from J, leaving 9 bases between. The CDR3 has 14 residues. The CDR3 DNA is TGTGCCAGCAGCTTGGTGGGGGAGAACACTGAAGCTTTCTTT. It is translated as CASSLVGENTEAFF.

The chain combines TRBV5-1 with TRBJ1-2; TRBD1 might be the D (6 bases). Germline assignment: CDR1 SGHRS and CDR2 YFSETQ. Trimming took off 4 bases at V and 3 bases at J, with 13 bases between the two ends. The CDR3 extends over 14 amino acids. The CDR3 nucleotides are TGCGCCAGCAGCACGGACAGCAACTACTATGGCTACACCTTC. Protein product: CASSTDSNYYGYTF.

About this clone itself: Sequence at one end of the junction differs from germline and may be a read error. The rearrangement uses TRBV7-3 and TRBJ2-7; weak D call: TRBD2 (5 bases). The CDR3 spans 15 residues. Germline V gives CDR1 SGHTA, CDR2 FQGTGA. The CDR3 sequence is CVSSLGGSRTGEQYF. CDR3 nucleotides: TGTGTCAGCAGCTTAGGCGGGTCCCGGACTGGGGAGCAGTACTTC.

Written as DNA, the CDR3 is TGTGCCAGCAGCCAAAAAACAGGGGGCTTGGACACCGGGGAGCTGTTTTTT. Amino acids: CASSQKTGGLDTGELFF. The rearrangement uses TRBV4-2 and TRBJ2-2; 9 bases fit TRBD1. This CDR3 contains 17 residues. In germline, CDR1 is LGHNA, CDR2 YNFKEQ. The V and J ends lost 2 bases and 3 bases, in that order; junction bases with no gene match: 7.

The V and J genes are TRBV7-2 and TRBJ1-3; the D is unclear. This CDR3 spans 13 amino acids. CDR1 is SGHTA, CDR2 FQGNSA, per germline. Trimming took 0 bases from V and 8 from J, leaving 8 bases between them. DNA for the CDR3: TGTGCCAGCAGCTTAGCGGCCGTCGACACCATATATTTT. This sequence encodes CASSLAAVDTIYF.

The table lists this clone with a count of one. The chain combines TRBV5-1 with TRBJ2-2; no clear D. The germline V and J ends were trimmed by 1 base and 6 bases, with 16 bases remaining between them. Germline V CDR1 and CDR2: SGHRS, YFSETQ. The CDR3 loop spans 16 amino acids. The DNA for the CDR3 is TGCGCCAGCAGCTTGATTCCCGGTCGTTTCCCCGGGGAGCTGTTTTTT. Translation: CASSLIPGRFPGELFF.

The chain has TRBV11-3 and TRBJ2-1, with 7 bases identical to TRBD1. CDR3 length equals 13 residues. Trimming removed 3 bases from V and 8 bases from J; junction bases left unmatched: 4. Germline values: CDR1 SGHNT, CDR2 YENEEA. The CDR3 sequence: CASSFNRGHEQFF. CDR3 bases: TGTGCCAGCAGCTTTAACAGGGGTCATGAGCAGTTCTTC.

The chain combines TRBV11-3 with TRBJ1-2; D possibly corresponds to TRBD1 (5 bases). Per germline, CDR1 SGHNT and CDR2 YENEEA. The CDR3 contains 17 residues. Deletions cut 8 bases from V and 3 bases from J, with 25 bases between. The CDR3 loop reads CASAHGAGRLRDYGYTF. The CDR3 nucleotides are TGTGCCAGCGCCCACGGGGCAGGGAGGTTAAGAGACTATGGCTACACCTTC.

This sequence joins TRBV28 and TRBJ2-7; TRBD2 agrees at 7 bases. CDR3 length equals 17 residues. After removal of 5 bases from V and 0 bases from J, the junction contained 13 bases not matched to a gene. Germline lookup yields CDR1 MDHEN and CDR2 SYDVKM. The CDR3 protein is CASSLPPSGHLSYEQYF. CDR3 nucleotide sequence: TGTGCCAGCAGTCTACCCCCTAGCGGACACCTCTCCTACGAGCAGTACTTC.

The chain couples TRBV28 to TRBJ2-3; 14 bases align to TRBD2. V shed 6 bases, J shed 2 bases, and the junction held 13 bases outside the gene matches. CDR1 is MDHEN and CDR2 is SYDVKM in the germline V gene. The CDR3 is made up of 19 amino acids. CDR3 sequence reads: CASRNGVGTSGRLTDTQYF. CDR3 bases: TGTGCCAGCAGGAACGGAGTAGGGACTAGCGGGAGACTCACAGATACGCAGTATTTT.

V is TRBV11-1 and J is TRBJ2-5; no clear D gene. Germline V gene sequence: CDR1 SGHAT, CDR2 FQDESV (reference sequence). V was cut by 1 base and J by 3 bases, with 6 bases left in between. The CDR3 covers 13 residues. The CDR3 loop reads CASSLGAEETQYF. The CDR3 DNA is TGTGCCAGCAGCTTAGGGGCAGAAGAGACCCAGTACTTC.

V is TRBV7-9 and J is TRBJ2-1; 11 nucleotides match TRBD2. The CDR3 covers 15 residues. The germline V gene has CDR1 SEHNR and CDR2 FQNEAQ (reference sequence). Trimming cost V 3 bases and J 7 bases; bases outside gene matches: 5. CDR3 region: CASSFGLAGGNEQFF. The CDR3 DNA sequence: TGTGCCAGCAGCTTCGGGCTAGCGGGAGGAAATGAGCAGTTCTTC. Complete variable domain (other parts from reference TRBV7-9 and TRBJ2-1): DTGVSQNPRHKITKRGQNVTFRCDPISEHNRLYWYRQTLGQGPEFLTYFQNEAQLEKSRLLSDRFSAERPKGSFSTLEIQRTEQGDSAMYLCASSFGLAGGNEQFFGPGTRLTVL.

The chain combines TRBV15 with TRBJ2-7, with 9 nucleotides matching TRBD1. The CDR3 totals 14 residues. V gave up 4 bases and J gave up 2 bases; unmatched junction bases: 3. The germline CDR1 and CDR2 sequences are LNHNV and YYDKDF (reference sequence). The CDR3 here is CATSTNRGPYEQYF. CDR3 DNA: TGTGCCACCAGCACCAACAGGGGGCCCTACGAGCAGTACTTC. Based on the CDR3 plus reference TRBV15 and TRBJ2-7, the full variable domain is DAMVIQNPRYQVTQFGKPVTLSCSQTLNHNVMYWYQQKSSQAPKLLFHYYDKDFNNEADTPDNFQSRRPNTSFCFLDIRSPGLGDTAMYLCATSTNRGPYEQYFGPGTRLTVT.

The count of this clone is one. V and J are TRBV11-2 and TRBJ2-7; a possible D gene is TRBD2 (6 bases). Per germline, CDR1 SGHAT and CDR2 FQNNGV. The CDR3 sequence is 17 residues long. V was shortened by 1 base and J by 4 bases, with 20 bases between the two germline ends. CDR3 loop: CASSLVNWPSGSYEQYF. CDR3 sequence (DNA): TGTGCCAGCAGCTTAGTTAATTGGCCCAGCGGGTCTTACGAGCAGTACTTC.

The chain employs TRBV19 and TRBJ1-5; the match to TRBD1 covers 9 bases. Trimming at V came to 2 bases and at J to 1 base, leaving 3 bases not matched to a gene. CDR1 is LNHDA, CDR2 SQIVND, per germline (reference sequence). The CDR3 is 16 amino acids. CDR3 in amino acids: CASSIYGTGSNQPQHF. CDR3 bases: TGTGCCAGTAGTATATACGGGACAGGGAGCAATCAGCCCCAGCATTTT.

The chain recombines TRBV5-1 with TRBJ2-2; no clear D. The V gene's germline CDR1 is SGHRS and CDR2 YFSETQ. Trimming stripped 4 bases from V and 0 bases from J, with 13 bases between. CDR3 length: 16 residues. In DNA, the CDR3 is TGCGCCAGCAGCCTACTGAGTGACGCGAACACCGGGGAGCTGTTTTTT. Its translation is CASSLLSDANTGELFF.

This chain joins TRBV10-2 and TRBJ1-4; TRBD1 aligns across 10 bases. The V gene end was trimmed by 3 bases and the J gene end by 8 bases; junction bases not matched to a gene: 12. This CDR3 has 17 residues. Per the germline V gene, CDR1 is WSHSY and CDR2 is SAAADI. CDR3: CASSDSRGDRGQEKLFF. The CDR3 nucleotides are TGCGCCAGCAGTGACTCGAGGGGGGACAGGGGACAAGAAAAACTGTTTTTT.

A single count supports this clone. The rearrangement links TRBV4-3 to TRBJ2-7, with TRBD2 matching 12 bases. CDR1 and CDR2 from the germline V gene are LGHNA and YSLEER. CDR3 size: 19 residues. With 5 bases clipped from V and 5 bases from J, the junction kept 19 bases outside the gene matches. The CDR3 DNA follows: TGCGCCAGCAGCAACGACCGCAGGGTTCCTAGCGGGAGGGTCCACGAGCAGTACTTC. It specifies CASSNDRRVPSGRVHEQYF.

CDR3 sequence reads: CASSPTGSGHKAFF. The CDR3, as DNA: TGTGCCAGCAGCCCGACAGGGTCGGGTCATAAAGCTTTCTTT. The chain joins TRBV28 to TRBJ1-1; 7 nucleotides line up with TRBD1. This CDR3 contains 14 residues. Germline V gives CDR1 MDHEN, CDR2 SYDVKM. The ends lost 6 bases at V and 9 bases at J; junction bases unmatched: 13.

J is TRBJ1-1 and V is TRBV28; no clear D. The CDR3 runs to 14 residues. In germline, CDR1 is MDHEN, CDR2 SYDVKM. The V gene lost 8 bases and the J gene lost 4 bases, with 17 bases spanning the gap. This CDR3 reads CASGFPSLVTEAFF. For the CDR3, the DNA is TGTGCCAGCGGCTTTCCCAGTTTGGTCACTGAAGCTTTCTTT.

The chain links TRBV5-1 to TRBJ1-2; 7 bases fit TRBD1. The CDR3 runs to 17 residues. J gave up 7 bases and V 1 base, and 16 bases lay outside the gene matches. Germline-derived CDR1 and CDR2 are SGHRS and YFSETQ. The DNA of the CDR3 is TGCGCCAGCAGCTTGTCCAATACAGGAGGGGGCGTCTCTGGCTACACCTTC. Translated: CASSLSNTGGGVSGYTF.

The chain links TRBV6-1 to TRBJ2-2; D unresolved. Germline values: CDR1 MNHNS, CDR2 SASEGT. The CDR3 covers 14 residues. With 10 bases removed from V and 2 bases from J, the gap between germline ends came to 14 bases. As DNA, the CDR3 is TGTGCCACCAAGAGAGGAACTAACACCGGGGAGCTGTTTTTT. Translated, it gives CATKRGTNTGELFF.

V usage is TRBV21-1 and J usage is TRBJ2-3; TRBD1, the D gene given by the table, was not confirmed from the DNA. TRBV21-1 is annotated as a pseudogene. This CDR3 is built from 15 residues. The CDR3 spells CASSKRTGATDTQYF. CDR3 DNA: TGTGCCAGCAGCAAACGGACAGGGGCCACAGATACGCAGTATTTT.